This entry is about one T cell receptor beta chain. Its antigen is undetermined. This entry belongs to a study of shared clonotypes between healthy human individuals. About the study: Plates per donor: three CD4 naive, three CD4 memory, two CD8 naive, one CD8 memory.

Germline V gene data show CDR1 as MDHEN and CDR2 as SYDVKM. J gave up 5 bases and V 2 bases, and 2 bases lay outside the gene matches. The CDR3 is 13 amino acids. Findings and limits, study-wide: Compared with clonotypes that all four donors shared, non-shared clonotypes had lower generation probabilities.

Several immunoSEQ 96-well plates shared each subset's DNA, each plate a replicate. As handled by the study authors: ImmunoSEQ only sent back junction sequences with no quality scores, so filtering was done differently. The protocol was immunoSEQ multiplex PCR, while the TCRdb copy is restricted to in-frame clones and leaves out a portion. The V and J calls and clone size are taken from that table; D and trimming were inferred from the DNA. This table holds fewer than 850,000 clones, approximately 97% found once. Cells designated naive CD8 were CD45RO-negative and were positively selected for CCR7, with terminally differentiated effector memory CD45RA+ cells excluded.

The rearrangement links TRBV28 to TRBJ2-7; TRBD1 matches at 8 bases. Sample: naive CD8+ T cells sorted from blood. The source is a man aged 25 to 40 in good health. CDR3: CASSLTGGNEQYF. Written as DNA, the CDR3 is TGTGCCAGCAGTTTAACAGGGGGGAACGAGCAGTACTTC. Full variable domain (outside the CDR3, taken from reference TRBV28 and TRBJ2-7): DVKVTQSSRYLVKRTGEKVFLECVQDMDHENMFWYRQDPGLGLRLIYFSYDVKMKEKGDIPEGYSVSREKKERFSLILESASTNQTSMYLCASSLTGGNEQYFGPGTRLTVT.